A selection of T cell receptor beta chains follows, all from one sample in a study of T cell repertoires in cytomegalovirus infection. Their specific antigens are unknown. TCRdb ran MiXCR on the reads and lists one entry per CDR3 protein. Of tens of thousands of distinct CDR3 sequences detected, roughly 22% appear once; the ten largest clones hold roughly two thirds. Sequences were derived from CD8+ T cells from cultured PBMCs, sampled from culture after CMV antigen stimulation. Receptors were obtained from a human donor in good health (CMV status not recorded). Some clones in this sample may be carry-over from other donors' samples. The CDR3 runs from the conserved cysteine through the conserved F or W. The D gene is left open where the match is weak. Where a row states a size, it is once, few, many or the class of an expanded clone; other rows omit it.

CDR3 length: 15; J gene: TRBJ2-6; clone size: few; D gene: TRBD1; V gene: TRBV7-8; CDR3 DNA: TGTGCCAGCAGCTTAAGGGGGCCTGGGGCCAACGTCCTGACTTTC; CDR3 protein: CASSLRGPGANVLTF
CDR3 length: 13; J gene: TRBJ2-2; clone size: .; D gene: .; V gene: TRBV19; CDR3 DNA: TGTGCCAGTAGTATAGGGGAGGCCGGGGAGCTGTTTTTT; CDR3 protein: CASSIGEAGELFF
CDR3 length: 14; J gene: TRBJ2-3; clone size: .; D gene: .; V gene: TRBV28; CDR3 DNA: TGTGCCAGCAGTTTATTGCAGGGAACTGATACGCAGTATTTT; CDR3 protein: CASSLLQGTDTQYF
CDR3 length: 13; J gene: TRBJ1-2; clone size: few; D gene: .; V gene: TRBV20-1; CDR3 DNA: TGCAGTGCCCTCGGGGAGGAGGTCTATGGCTACACCTTC; CDR3 protein: CSALGEEVYGYTF
CDR3 length: 15; J gene: TRBJ1-5; clone size: few; D gene: .; V gene: TRBV6-6; CDR3 DNA: TGTGCCAGCAGTTACGTGGGTGAGAAAGGTCAGCCCCAGCATTTT; CDR3 protein: CASSYVGEKGQPQHF
CDR3 length: 15; J gene: TRBJ1-5; clone size: few; D gene: .; V gene: TRBV15; CDR3 DNA: TGTGCCACCAGCAGGGAGAACAGGGTGACTCAGCCCCAGCATTTT; CDR3 protein: CATSRENRVTQPQHF
CDR3 length: 18; J gene: TRBJ2-5; clone size: .; D gene: TRBD2; V gene: TRBV7-6; CDR3 DNA: TGTGCCAGCAGCTTAGAGGGGCCAACTAGCGGATACAAAGAGACCCAGTACTTC; CDR3 protein: CASSLEGPTSGYKETQYF
CDR3 length: 16; J gene: TRBJ2-1; clone size: .; D gene: TRBD2; V gene: TRBV7-2; CDR3 DNA: TGTGCCAGCAGGGGGACTAGCGGGGGGCCGGGGAATGAGCAGTTCTTC; CDR3 protein: CASRGTSGGPGNEQFF
CDR3 length: 16; J gene: TRBJ1-2; clone size: few; D gene: .; V gene: TRBV7-6; CDR3 DNA: TGTGCCAGCAGCCCGAGAGGAGGAGGGCAGGGGAAAGGCTACACCTTC; CDR3 protein: CASSPRGGGQGKGYTF
CDR3 length: 13; J gene: TRBJ1-5; clone size: many; D gene: .; V gene: TRBV15; CDR3 DNA: TGTGCCACCAGCAGTGCTAGCAATCAGCCCCAGCATTTT; CDR3 protein: CATSSASNQPQHF
CDR3 length: 15; J gene: TRBJ2-7; clone size: few; D gene: .; V gene: TRBV7-8; CDR3 DNA: TGTGCCAGCAGCTTAGAACTTAAGAGCTCCTACGAGCAGTACTTC; CDR3 protein: CASSLELKSSYEQYF
CDR3 length: 13; J gene: TRBJ1-1; clone size: few; D gene: TRBD1; V gene: TRBV18; CDR3 DNA: TGTGCCAGCTCCGGGACAGAGAACACTGAAGCTTTCTTT; CDR3 protein: CASSGTENTEAFF
CDR3 length: 13; J gene: TRBJ2-7; clone size: .; D gene: .; V gene: TRBV7-9; CDR3 DNA: TGTGCCAGCAGCTTAGTACACACCTACGAGCAGTACTTC; CDR3 protein: CASSLVHTYEQYF
CDR3 length: 15; J gene: TRBJ1-2; clone size: .; D gene: TRBD1; V gene: TRBV7-2; CDR3 DNA: TGTGCCAGCAGCTCCCTGAGGGGGCGGGGCTATGGCTACACCTTC; CDR3 protein: CASSSLRGRGYGYTF
CDR3 length: 14; J gene: TRBJ1-1; clone size: .; D gene: .; V gene: TRBV13; CDR3 DNA: TGTGCCAGCAGTTCTAGGGGGGAGAACACTGAAGCTTTCTTT; CDR3 protein: CASSSRGENTEAFF
CDR3 length: 16; J gene: TRBJ2-5; clone size: few; D gene: TRBD2; V gene: TRBV7-8; CDR3 DNA: TGTGCCAGCAGCCAAAGGACTAGCGGGGGGTCATTATCCCAGTACTTC; CDR3 protein: CASSQRTSGGSLSQYF
CDR3 length: 15; J gene: TRBJ2-7; clone size: .; D gene: .; V gene: TRBV7-9; CDR3 DNA: TGTGCCAGCAGCACGCCCCAGGAGGGCTCCTACGAGCAGTACTTC; CDR3 protein: CASSTPQEGSYEQYF